Listed below are T cell receptor beta chains from one sample, sequenced in a study of cytotoxic CD8 clonotypes in ibrutinib-treated CLL. Data came from immunoSEQ multiplex PCR; TCRdb stores just in-frame clones and leaves some out. Among approximately 70,000 clones listed, 65% to 85% were seen once. Material: PBMCs, obtained at disease progression, from a patient treated with ibrutinib. The source of these receptors is a human donor with chronic lymphocytic leukemia. Both conserved end residues are trimmed from each CDR3. The order of the fields is V gene, CDR3 protein.

TRBV27 | ASSKTRQGWYEQY
TRBV18 | ASSPVMTVRNEKLF
TRBV10-1 | ASSLGFNEQF
TRBV5-1 | ASSLFRDATNEKLF
TRBV6-5 | ASSYSGFYGYT
TRBV27 | ATQTGDAGELF
TRBV5-1 | ASSFAGGETQY
TRBV5-1 | ASSLALPSDTQY
TRBV27 | ASSSTGPANYGYT
TRBV30 | AWREGQRMVTEAF
TRBV30 | AWSLYTGAKETQY
TRBV11-2 | ASSLFVAGATDTQY
TRBV21-1 | ASSKAGPYEQY
TRBV6-1 | ASSHLGSGTDTQY
TRBV27 | ASRKGQLSSYEQY
TRBV10-3 | ATTAGGRGTQY
TRBV19 | ASSAQDRGSSPLH
TRBV11-1 | ASSFYRMRTGELF
TRBV27 | ASSRGRGSATNEKLF
TRBV19 | ASSIAGGTSETQY
TRBV7-2 | ASSFKGTDTQY
TRBV27 | ASSFDRGNYGYT
TRBV27 | ASSFLGYTEAF
TRBV18 | ASSPGQGNYGYT
TRBV5-1 | ASSLEGESSYNEQF
TRBV5-1 | ASSLALPQETQY
TRBV19 | ASSIIRPGQDNRYT